A single sample gave rise to the 7 T cell receptor beta chains below, sequenced in a study of blood T cells in healthy people across ages. A second PCR of about 6 to 11 cycles used a sample-barcoded 5' primer and a J-beta primer mix. A single record per CDR3 protein comes from TCRdb applying MiXCR to the 5' RACE reads. Counted here are about 840,000 distinct CDR3 sequences, about 29% occurring once; the ten biggest clones make up roughly 10%. The same data also contributed to another study, on T cells of mothers and their children.

The specimen sequenced was blood. The receptors here all came from a woman between 35 and 50 years old in good health.

This clonotype was counted many times. The chain carries TRBV5-1 and TRBJ2-1; tentative D call: TRBD2 (7 bases). This CDR3 has 14 residues. Germline-derived CDR1 and CDR2 are SGHRS and YFSETQ. Deletions cut 5 bases from V and 7 bases from J, with 16 bases between. In nucleotides, the CDR3 is TGCGCCAGCAGTCCGACGGGGGGCGAGAATGAGCAGTTCTTC. It translates to CASSPTGGENEQFF.

This clonotype was detected many times. The V and J genes are TRBV29-1 and TRBJ1-2; the D gene is possibly TRBD1 (6 bases). The V gene lost 3 bases and the J gene lost 4 bases, with 21 bases spanning the gap. The length of the CDR3 is 16 residues. Germline assignment: CDR1 SQVTM and CDR2 ANQGSEA. CDR3 bases: TGCAGCGTTGAGGTTATGAGTCAGGGGACGGGCTATGGCTACACCTTC. As protein: CSVEVMSQGTGYGYTF.

This clonotype was counted a few times. V gene TRBV6-2 or TRBV6-3 combines with J gene TRBJ2-5; D uncertain. Trimming left V 0 bases short and J 13 bases short, with 12 bases between. Germline V gene data show CDR1 as MNHEY and CDR2 as SVGEGT. The CDR3 length is 12 residues. The DNA for the CDR3 is TGTGCCAGCAGTTACTCGGTGCAAGTGCCGTACTTC. It yields the protein CASSYSVQVPYF.

The J gene is TRBJ2-7, the V gene TRBV12-3 or TRBV12-4; 7 bases are a match to TRBD1. The CDR3 spans 15 residues. The ends lost 5 bases at V and 2 bases at J; junction bases unmatched: 9. CDR3 in DNA: TGTGCCAGCAGTCGCGCGGAGACAGGGCCCTACGAGCAGTACTTC. Its protein is CASSRAETGPYEQYF.

Many counts were recorded for this clonotype. The V call is TRBV4-3, the J call TRBJ1-2; tentative D call: TRBD1 (6 bases). CDR3 length: 14 amino acids. The V gene lost 0 bases and the J gene lost 5 bases, with 10 bases spanning the gap. The V gene's germline CDR1 is LGHNA and CDR2 YSLEER. DNA of the CDR3: TGCGCCAGCAGCCAAGATTGGAGGGGGTATGGCTACACCTTC. This gives the protein CASSQDWRGYGYTF.

This chain joins TRBV28 and TRBJ2-7; 12 bases align to TRBD1. This CDR3 region has 15 residues. CDR1 and CDR2 (germline): MDHEN, SYDVKM. The J segment lost 6 bases and the V segment lost 5 bases, leaving 8 bases of the junction unmatched. In nucleotides, the CDR3 is TGTGCCAGCAGTGCCCCCGGGACAGGGGGCGGCGAGCAGTACTTC. Translating gives CASSAPGTGGGEQYF.

V gene TRBV4-1 combines with J gene TRBJ2-3; 7 nucleotides line up with TRBD2. V shed 0 bases and J 5 bases; nucleotides not matched to a gene: 14. The CDR3 loop spans 18 amino acids. Germline CDR1 is MGHRA and CDR2 is YSYEKL. CDR3 residues: CASSQDLVGVAGEDTQYF. The CDR3 coding sequence is TGCGCCAGCAGCCAAGATCTTGTTGGTGTGGCGGGGGAAGATACGCAGTATTTT.